This T cell receptor (beta chain) was identified during a study of naive and memory T cell subsets. This clonotype came up a few times. Its antigen is not known. The beta constant-region primer was an equimolar mix of two oligonucleotides covering TRBC1 and TRBC2. Nested alpha and beta constant-region primers with the SP2 primer drove four PCR rounds on ligated cDNA. The cDNA 3' end received a ligated single-stranded oligonucleotide carrying the SP2 primer and a 12-nucleotide UMI. One entry per CDR3 protein results from TCRdb running MiXCR on the UMI-ligation and nested PCR reads. The repertoire has about 150,000 distinct CDR3 sequences, 22% of them found once; the top ten carry less than 0.13%. The study, taken as a whole, reports: Clonotypes are single alpha or beta chains, not paired receptors. A few larger clonotypes appeared in naive repertoires, especially CD8, possibly memory cells re-expressing CD45RA.

The CDR3 has 14 amino acids. Germline assignment: CDR1 SQVTM and CDR2 ANQGSEA. With 0 bases clipped from V and 5 bases from J, the junction kept 5 bases outside the gene matches. V gene TRBV29-1 combines with J gene TRBJ2-7, with TRBD1 matching 9 bases. The TCR sequence derives from a human donor in good health. The sample consisted of naive CD4+ T cells from blood. This CDR3 is CSVEDPGQGNEQYF. CDR3 coding DNA: TGCAGCGTTGAAGACCCCGGACAGGGGAACGAGCAGTACTTC.